The 20 T cell receptor beta chains reported below all come from one sample, sequenced in a study of blood T cell repertoires in COVID-19. Measured with immunoSEQ multiplex PCR; TCRdb has only the in-frame clones, and not every one. The sample shows 160,000 or so clones, roughly 90% of them seen only once. The material sequenced was peripheral blood. The receptors come from a man between 18 and 29 years old with acute or convalescent COVID-19.

V and J are TRBV5-1 and TRBJ2-7, with TRBD1 as a possible D gene (6 bases). Trimming left V 4 bases short and J 3 bases short, with 11 bases between. The length of the CDR3 is 13 residues. The germline CDR1 and CDR2 sequences are SGHRS and YFSETQ. For the CDR3, the DNA is TGCGCCAGCAGCCCGGTGACAGGCTACGAGCAGTACTTC. Protein product: CASSPVTGYEQYF.

The count of this clone is one. The chain couples TRBV5-4 to TRBJ2-1, with 10 bases identical to TRBD2. The CDR3 totals 19 residues. Germline V lookup: CDR1 SGHNT, CDR2 YYREEE (reference sequence). J gave up 3 bases and V 4 bases, and 16 bases lay outside the gene matches. The CDR3 sequence: CASSPPPRLTSGVYNEQFF. CDR3 DNA sequence: TGTGCCAGCAGCCCCCCGCCCCGGTTAACTAGCGGGGTCTACAATGAGCAGTTCTTC.

The rearrangement joins TRBV24-1 to TRBJ2-5, with TRBD2 as a possible D gene (6 bases). The germline V gene has CDR1 KGHDR and CDR2 SFDVKD. The CDR3 runs to 14 residues. Trimming removed 2 bases from V and 5 bases from J, with 11 bases in between. The CDR3 coding sequence is TGTGCCACCAGTGATTCCCTTCGGGGGGAGACCCAGTACTTC. Translating gives CATSDSLRGETQYF.

J is TRBJ1-2 and V is TRBV30; TRBD1 matches 9 bases. The CDR3 spans 13 residues. Germline loops: CDR1 GTSNPN, CDR2 SVGIG (reference sequence). V was clipped by 6 bases and J by 2 bases; unmatched bases: 4. The CDR3 DNA follows: TGTGCCTGCCCAGGGACAGGGAACTATGGCTACACCTTC. Residues: CACPGTGNYGYTF.

The rearrangement uses TRBV18 and TRBJ1-4, with D hard to call. This CDR3 has 17 amino acids. V gave up 2 bases and J gave up 4 bases, with 17 bases separating them. The germline gives CDR1 KGHSH, CDR2 LQKENI. The CDR3 DNA reads as TGTGCCAGCTCACCATCAACGCGGGGAATGCTTAATGAAAAACTGTTTTTT. This encodes CASSPSTRGMLNEKLFF. Full variable domain (outside the CDR3, taken from reference TRBV18 and TRBJ1-4): NAGVMQNPRHLVRRRGQEARLRCSPMKGHSHVYWYRQLPEEGLKFMVYLQKENIIDESGMPKERFSAEFPKEGPSILRIQQVVRGDSAAYFCASSPSTRGMLNEKLFFGSGTQLSVL.

The chain joins TRBV5-5 to TRBJ1-5; no clear D. This CDR3 spans 13 amino acids. Trimming took 5 bases from V and 5 from J, leaving 11 bases between them. Per the germline V gene, CDR1 is SGHKS and CDR2 is YYEKEE (reference sequence). This CDR3 reads CASSSRRDQPQHF. Written as DNA, the CDR3 is TGTGCCAGCAGTTCAAGGAGGGATCAGCCCCAGCATTTT.

The rearrangement joins TRBV7-2 to TRBJ2-3; tentative D call: TRBD2 (5 bases). Germline CDR1 is SGHTA and CDR2 is FQGNSA. Between the trimmed V and J ends, which lost 5 bases and 5 bases, there was a span of 14 bases. CDR3 length: 14 residues. As DNA, the CDR3 is TGTGCCAGCAGCCTAGGACTTAGTGGAGATACGCAGTATTTT. It encodes CASSLGLSGDTQYF.

This clone was detected only once. V is TRBV12-3 or TRBV12-4 and J is TRBJ1-1; TRBD1 agrees at 9 bases. The CDR3 covers 13 residues. With V trimmed by 7 bases and J by 3 bases, 3 bases remained unmatched. CDR3 amino acids: CASTRDRDTEAFF. The CDR3 DNA sequence: TGTGCCAGCACCAGGGACAGGGACACTGAAGCTTTCTTT.

The count of this clone is one. Here the CDR3 DNA reads TGTGCCACCAGCAAAGGACAGCTCAGCACAGATACGCAGTATTTT. As protein: CATSKGQLSTDTQYF. This chain uses TRBV15 with TRBJ2-3, with D perhaps TRBD1 (6 bases). Germline V gene sequence: CDR1 LNHNV, CDR2 YYDKDF (reference sequence). The CDR3 is 15 residues long. Trimming cost V 4 bases and J 0 bases, with 11 bases left between them.

The rearrangement links TRBV29-1 to TRBJ2-3; 9 bases are a match to TRBD2. The CDR3 length is 14 residues. The V and J ends lost 7 bases and 2 bases, in that order; junction bases with no gene match: 7. Germline V gene data show CDR1 as SQVTM and CDR2 as ANQGSEA. The CDR3 spells CSAGLALITDTQYF. In DNA form, the CDR3 reads TGCAGCGCAGGACTAGCGCTCATCACAGATACGCAGTATTTT.

CDR3 sequence (DNA): TGCAGTGCTAGTAGGGGAATAGGGAATTCACCCCTCCACTTT. This gives the protein CSASRGIGNSPLHF. J is TRBJ1-6 and V is TRBV20-1; a possible D gene is TRBD1 (5 bases). In germline, CDR1 is DFQATT, CDR2 SNEGSKA (reference sequence). The CDR3 covers 14 residues. Trimming shortened V by 3 bases and J by 7 bases, and 13 bases separated the two germline ends.

V and J are TRBV9 and TRBJ2-1; 10 nucleotides agree with TRBD2. The length of the CDR3 is 15 residues. After removal of 1 base from V and 9 bases from J, the junction contained 7 bases not matched to a gene. Per germline, CDR1 SGDLS and CDR2 YYNGEE. The CDR3 reads CASSVRSGGVPEQFF. CDR3 coding DNA: TGTGCCAGCAGCGTAAGAAGCGGGGGGGTTCCTGAGCAGTTCTTC.

The CDR3 spells CASGTGPTGRGVYEQYF. Written as DNA, the CDR3 is TGTGCCAGTGGGACAGGACCGACTGGTCGAGGTGTGTACGAGCAGTACTTC. The rearrangement uses TRBV19 and TRBJ2-7, with 8 bases fitting TRBD1. With V trimmed by 8 bases and J by 4 bases, 19 bases remained unmatched. CDR1 and CDR2 from the germline V gene are LNHDA and SQIVND (reference sequence). The CDR3 covers 17 residues.

This clone has only a few counts. The V call is TRBV3-1 (or the pseudogene TRBV3-2), the J call TRBJ1-1; 11 bases are shared with TRBD1. V trimming: 7 bases; J trimming: 12 bases; junction bases outside the gene matches: 10. Per the germline V gene, CDR1 is LGHDT and CDR2 is YNNKEL (reference sequence). This CDR3 has 13 amino acids. CDR3 bases: TGTGCCAGCAAATCCCGGACAGGGGGCCGGTCTTTCTTT. Translation: CASKSRTGGRSFF.

The chain recombines TRBV5-1 with TRBJ2-2; TRBD2 agrees at 7 bases. The V gene end was trimmed by 4 bases and the J gene end by 10 bases; junction bases not matched to a gene: 16. From germline, CDR1 is SGHRS and CDR2 YFSETQ. The CDR3 is 16 residues long. As DNA, the CDR3 is TGCGCCAGCAGCCTCTTGGCGGGGGTTTTTTCCGAGGAGCTGTTTTTT. It is translated as CASSLLAGVFSEELFF.

The chain links TRBV6-2 or TRBV6-3 to TRBJ1-5; no firm D call. With 0 bases removed from V and 9 bases from J, the gap between germline ends came to 15 bases. The CDR3 covers 15 residues. The germline V gene encodes CDR1 MNHEY and CDR2 SVGEGT. CDR3: CASSYSTEAGGPQHF. The CDR3 region has the DNA TGTGCCAGCAGTTACTCCACAGAGGCGGGAGGGCCCCAGCATTTT.

The V and J genes are TRBV27 and TRBJ1-3; D unresolved. The CDR3 spans 15 residues. Looked up from germline, CDR1 is MNHEY and CDR2 is SMNVEV (reference sequence). Trimming cost V 5 bases and J 3 bases, with 14 bases left between them. CDR3 DNA: TGTGCCAGCAGTCCCTCAAGATCGGGTGGAAACACCATATATTTT. This sequence encodes CASSPSRSGGNTIYF.

In its sample, this clone was seen once. The chain has TRBV2 and TRBJ1-3; no firm D call. Germline CDR1 reads SNHLY; CDR2 reads FYNNEI. Trimming left V 8 bases short and J 2 bases short, with 16 bases between. The CDR3 totals 15 residues. CDR3 nucleotides: TGTGCCAGCCTAGACCCCGGGAAGCCTGGAAACACCATATATTTT. This codes for CASLDPGKPGNTIYF.

This chain uses TRBV12-2 with TRBJ2-7; TRBD2 reflects the table's D call only, with no check against the DNA. TRBV12-2 corresponds to a pseudogene. CDR3 size: 15 residues. CDR3 nucleotides: TGTGCAAGCCGTAAGACGACGAGGGTCTCCTACGAGCAGTACTTC. Protein: CASRKTTRVSYEQYF.

The chain links TRBV12-3 or TRBV12-4 to TRBJ1-5; D uncertain. The CDR3 spans 12 residues. Trimming removed 6 bases from V and 4 bases from J, with 7 bases in between. CDR3 sequence reads: CASRRQNQPQHF. The CDR3 coding sequence is TGTGCCAGCAGAAGACAAAATCAGCCCCAGCATTTT.